This T cell receptor (beta chain) was recovered during a study of graft-versus-host responses after intestinal transplantation. Trimming stripped 2 bases from V and 7 bases from J, with 9 bases between. The germline gives CDR1 MNHEY, CDR2 SVGAGI. CDR3 size: 13 residues. With respect to this clone: The antigen is unknown.

Data came from immunoSEQ multiplex PCR; TCRdb stores just in-frame clones and leaves some out. In the table there are 95,000 or so clones, 80% to 95% of which are singletons. General study findings and limits: The presence of high graft-versus-host to host-versus-graft clonal ratios in allografts characterized patients with graft-donor T cell macrochimerism. The authors found GvH clones in recipient marrow, some appearing first in ileum or blood.

Here the sequenced sample was PBMCs, taken around 450 days after intestinal transplant. This rearrangement joins TRBV6-5 to TRBJ1-5; the D is unclear. The source of this sequence is a human patient who received an intestinal transplant, so some T cells may come from the graft donor. The CDR3 region is CASSYLEGQPQHF. As DNA, the CDR3 is TGTGCCAGCAGTTACCTGGAGGGCCAGCCCCAGCATTTT.